These 32 T cell receptor beta chains share one sample of origin, sequenced in a study of spatial heterogeneity in lung cancer. Via MiXCR, TCRdb re-called the 5' RACE reads, giving one row per CDR3 protein. The sample lists roughly 3,000 distinct CDR3 sequences; 15% were seen once. Study outcomes and limitations: Within tumors, counts of expanded alpha and beta TCRs tracked tumor mutation counts.

Their target antigens are unknown. Sample time point: sample taken at primary tumor resection. Material: lung tumor tissue, obtained at surgery. These receptors came from a female donor with early-stage non-small cell lung cancer.

This clonotype is deemed medium-sized. The chain recombines TRBV7-2 with TRBJ2-3, with 7 bases matching TRBD2. The CDR3 totals 17 residues. With 2 bases clipped from V and 8 bases from J, the junction kept 16 bases outside the gene matches. CDR1 and CDR2 from the germline V gene are SGHTA and FQGNSA. DNA of the CDR3: TGTGCCAGCAGCTTAAGGGGAGGGACCTCGAATATGGGTACGCAGTATTTT. As protein: CASSLRGGTSNMGTQYF.

This clonotype is medium-sized within its sample. The chain links TRBV7-3 to TRBJ2-3; D tentatively fits TRBD1 or TRBD2 (5 bases each). CDR3 length: 13 residues. Looked up from germline, CDR1 is SGHTA and CDR2 is FQGTGA. The V end was cut by 2 bases, the J end by 11 bases, with 14 bases between. CDR3 sequence reads: CASSLWGSPRQYF. CDR3 nucleotide sequence: TGTGCCAGCAGCTTATGGGGGTCTCCGAGGCAGTATTTT.

V usage is TRBV27 and J usage is TRBJ2-6, with no clear D. Trimming took 4 bases from V and 4 from J, leaving 5 bases between them. This CDR3 is built from 13 residues. Germline CDR1 reads MNHEY; CDR2 reads SMNVEV (reference sequence). CDR3 in DNA: TGTGCCAGCAGTTCTCAGGGGGCCAACGTCCTGACTTTC. It encodes CASSSQGANVLTF.

By share of the sample, this clonotype is medium-sized. V is TRBV9 and J is TRBJ2-1; 9 bases are a match to TRBD1. Germline CDR1 and CDR2: SGDLS and YYNGEE. This CDR3 contains 16 residues. With V trimmed by 5 bases and J by 9 bases, 15 bases remained unmatched. As DNA, the CDR3 is TGTGCCAGCAGAAGATCCGGGACAGGGATAGCTGGTGAGCAGTTCTTC. Amino acid sequence: CASRRSGTGIAGEQFF. Complete variable domain (other parts from reference TRBV9 and TRBJ2-1): DSGVTQTPKHLITATGQRVTLRCSPRSGDLSVYWYQQSLDQGLQFLIQYYNGEERAKGNILERFSAQQFPDLHSELNLSSLELGDSALYFCASRRSGTGIAGEQFFGPGTRLTVL.

This clonotype was observed many times. In DNA, the CDR3 is TGTGCCAGCAGCCGGGACAGTCCCACTCTGGCGACCCAGTACTTC. Translated: CASSRDSPTLATQYF. The chain couples TRBV6-1 to TRBJ2-5, with 7 bases identical to TRBD1. The germline V gene encodes CDR1 MNHNS and CDR2 SASEGT. Trimming cost V 6 bases and J 7 bases; bases outside gene matches: 14. The CDR3 sequence is 15 residues long.

This clonotype is medium-sized by share. J is TRBJ2-7 and V is TRBV3-1, with unresolved D. Germline V gives CDR1 LGHDT, CDR2 YNNKEL (reference sequence). V shed 1 base and J shed 5 bases, with 6 bases lying between them. This CDR3 has 12 amino acids. CDR3 amino acids: CASSQGQNEQYF. CDR3 DNA sequence: TGTGCCAGCAGCCAAGGCCAAAACGAGCAGTACTTC.

This chain links TRBV28 with TRBJ1-2; D is undetermined. V lost 8 bases to trimming and J lost 4 bases, with 8 bases between them. From germline, CDR1 is MDHEN and CDR2 SYDVKM. The CDR3 is 11 amino acids. The CDR3 coding sequence is TGTGCCAGCCGACGGTCCTATGGCTACACCTTC. Translating gives CASRRSYGYTF.

This clonotype was observed a handful of times. The gene calls are TRBV7-3 and TRBJ2-2; weak D call: TRBD1 (6 bases). Germline V gene data show CDR1 as SGHTA and CDR2 as FQGTGA. The CDR3 has 14 residues. Trimming pared 2 bases from V and 4 bases from J, leaving 8 bases between. The CDR3: CASSLQQGTGELFF. DNA of the CDR3: TGTGCCAGCAGCTTACAACAGGGCACCGGGGAGCTGTTTTTT.

This clonotype was picked up many times. The rearrangement links TRBV7-8 to TRBJ2-6, with D possibly being TRBD1 (6 bases). Germline CDR1 is SGHVS and CDR2 is FQNEAQ. Trimming left V 5 bases short and J 0 bases short, with 11 bases between. The CDR3 is 16 residues long. The CDR3 loop is CASSPGQPSGANVLTF. Here the CDR3 DNA reads TGTGCCAGCAGCCCAGGACAGCCCTCTGGGGCCAACGTCCTGACTTTC.

The chain has TRBV6-6 and TRBJ2-2, with D possibly TRBD2 on 5 matching bases. Germline-derived CDR1 and CDR2 are MNHNY and SVGAGI (reference sequence). Trimming took off 2 bases at V and 2 bases at J, with 12 bases between the two ends. CDR3 size: 16 residues. The CDR3 region has the DNA TGTGCCAGCAGTTACGTTATCGGGATAAACACCGGGGAGCTGTTTTTT. This encodes CASSYVIGINTGELFF.

This chain links TRBV24-1 with TRBJ1-2; D unresolved. The CDR3 sequence is 14 residues long. V was cut by 0 bases and J by 6 bases, with 10 bases left in between. CDR1 and CDR2 from the germline V gene are KGHDR and SFDVKD. The CDR3 coding sequence is TGTGCCACCAGTGATTTGGACCAGACGGATGGCTACACCTTC. This codes for CATSDLDQTDGYTF.

V is TRBV27 and J is TRBJ1-6; D gene ambiguous. The germline V gene has CDR1 MNHEY and CDR2 SMNVEV (reference sequence). CDR3 size: 13 residues. V lost 2 bases, J lost 7 bases, and 6 bases lay in between. CDR3 region: CASSLIENSPLHF. As DNA, the CDR3 is TGTGCCAGCAGTTTAATAGAGAATTCACCCCTCCACTTT.

This clonotype is medium-sized (0.01 to 0.1%) by share. The chain is built from TRBV11-2 and TRBJ1-1; unclear D gene. The length of the CDR3 is 13 residues. The germline CDR1 and CDR2 sequences are SGHAT and FQNNGV. V was trimmed by 0 bases and J by 0 bases, leaving 2 bases between them. The DNA of the CDR3 is TGTGCCAGCAGCTTAGAATTGAACACTGAAGCTTTCTTT. The encoded protein is CASSLELNTEAFF.

The table lists this clonotype with a few counts. The chain carries TRBV9 and TRBJ1-4, with D unresolved. The CDR3 has 14 residues. Germline V gene data show CDR1 as SGDLS and CDR2 as YYNGEE. V was pared by 2 bases and J by 0 bases, with 5 bases between. The chain's CDR3 is CASSVLATNEKLFF. CDR3 sequence (DNA): TGTGCCAGCAGCGTCCTAGCAACTAATGAAAAACTGTTTTTT. The full variable domain, in which reference TRBV9 and TRBJ1-4 provide the parts outside the CDR3, is DSGVTQTPKHLITATGQRVTLRCSPRSGDLSVYWYQQSLDQGLQFLIQYYNGEERAKGNILERFSAQQFPDLHSELNLSSLELGDSALYFCASSVLATNEKLFFGSGTQLSVL.

Points on this clonotype: Relative to the germline gene, one junction end is altered; a read error may explain this. This chain connects TRBV7-7 to TRBJ2-7; D gene unclear. This CDR3 has 8 amino acids. Germline assignment: CDR1 SSHAT and CDR2 FNYEAQ (reference sequence). In nucleotides, the CDR3 is TGTGCTAGCAGCCCCCCCTACTTC. Its translation is CASSPPYF.

The CDR3 sequence is CASSLSRSQPQHF. The CDR3 region has the DNA TGTGCCAGCAGTCTTTCCCGTAGTCAGCCCCAGCATTTT. This chain joins TRBV6-5 and TRBJ1-5; D is undetermined. This CDR3 is 13 amino acids long. Per the germline V gene, CDR1 is MNHEY and CDR2 is SVGAGI. The V and J ends lost 5 bases and 6 bases respectively, with 11 bases between them.

This clonotype was seen many times. J is TRBJ1-1 and V is TRBV6-2 or TRBV6-3; D remains unclear. This CDR3 is 13 amino acids long. Germline V CDR1 and CDR2: MNHEY, SVGEGT. V was shortened by 0 bases and J by 3 bases, with 5 bases between the two germline ends. The CDR3 nucleotides are TGTGCCAGCAGTTACTCGCTGGACACTGAAGCTTTCTTT. Protein product: CASSYSLDTEAFF.

This clonotype was seen repeatedly, ten times or more. The CDR3 nucleotides are TGTGCCAGCAGCTTTCCGGGACAGGGGGGAGAGACCCAGTACTTC. Encoded protein: CASSFPGQGGETQYF. This chain links TRBV7-2 with TRBJ2-5, with 11 bases identical to TRBD1. CDR1 is SGHTA and CDR2 is FQGNSA in the germline V gene. The CDR3 totals 15 residues. Trimming at V came to 3 bases and at J to 4 bases, leaving 4 bases not matched to a gene.

This clonotype occurred many times. The chain joins TRBV20-1 to TRBJ2-3; D possibly matches TRBD1 or TRBD2 (6 bases each). Between the trimmed V and J ends, which lost 0 bases and 4 bases, there was a span of 14 bases. CDR1 DFQATT and CDR2 SNEGSKA come from the germline V gene (reference sequence). CDR3 length equals 15 residues. This CDR3 is CSARDLGGRADTQYF. The CDR3 nucleotides are TGCAGTGCTAGAGATTTGGGGGGCAGGGCAGATACGCAGTATTTT.

By share of the sample, this clonotype is medium-sized. The chain uses TRBV7-2 and TRBJ2-3, with D unclear. V gave up 2 bases and J gave up 1 base, with 7 bases separating them. This CDR3 region has 14 residues. Germline V gene data show CDR1 as SGHTA and CDR2 as FQGNSA. This CDR3 reads CASSLRWGTDTQYF. CDR3 DNA sequence: TGTGCCAGCAGCTTACGCTGGGGCACAGATACGCAGTATTTT.

In this sample, this clonotype is large. The chain couples TRBV5-1 to TRBJ1-2; 8 nucleotides line up with TRBD1. The J segment lost 7 bases and the V segment lost 7 bases, leaving 12 bases of the junction unmatched. CDR3 length equals 14 residues. In germline, CDR1 is SGHRS, CDR2 YFSETQ. DNA of the CDR3: TGCGCCAGCCGCCCAGGGGGCGGGATGGGTGGCTACACCTTC. This encodes CASRPGGGMGGYTF.

This chain links TRBV28 with TRBJ1-1; no clear D gene. V was trimmed by 3 bases and J by 6 bases, leaving 17 bases between them. The germline CDR1 and CDR2 sequences are MDHEN and SYDVKM. CDR3 size: 15 residues. The CDR3 loop is CASSFLERPLAEAFF. The CDR3 coding sequence is TGTGCCAGCAGTTTTCTAGAGAGGCCACTTGCTGAAGCTTTCTTT.

In this sample, this clonotype is medium-sized (0.01 to 0.1%). The J gene is TRBJ1-3, the V gene TRBV5-1; D is unclear. Per the germline V gene, CDR1 is SGHRS and CDR2 is YFSETQ. Trimming took 5 bases from V and 0 from J, leaving 12 bases between them. CDR3 size: 15 residues. The DNA for the CDR3 is TGCGCCAGCAGTCCTGGACGGTTCTCTGGAAACACCATATATTTT. Its translation is CASSPGRFSGNTIYF. The complete variable domain, with remaining parts taken from reference TRBV5-1 and TRBJ1-3, reads KAGVTQTPRYLIKTRGQQVTLSCSPISGHRSVSWYQQTPGQGLQFLFEYFSETQRNKGNFPGRFSGRQFSNSRSEMNVSTLELGDSALYLCASSPGRFSGNTIYFGEGSWLTVV.

This chain links TRBV30 with TRBJ2-1; TRBD2 might be the D (5 bases). CDR3 length equals 15 residues. V lost 3 bases, J lost 2 bases, and 14 bases lay in between. From germline, CDR1 is GTSNPN and CDR2 SVGIG (reference sequence). The CDR3 spells CAWRIMDGTYNEQFF. CDR3 DNA sequence: TGTGCCTGGAGGATAATGGACGGGACCTACAATGAGCAGTTCTTC.

This clonotype is categorized as medium-sized. The CDR3 spells CAWDRGPYTPQPQHF. For the CDR3, the DNA is TGTGCCTGGGACAGGGGTCCCTATACTCCCCAGCCCCAGCATTTT. The rearrangement joins TRBV30 to TRBJ1-5, with TRBD1 identical over 8 bases. In germline, CDR1 is GTSNPN, CDR2 SVGIG (reference sequence). The CDR3 sequence is 15 residues long. V was clipped by 5 bases and J by 7 bases; unmatched bases: 13.

Judged by abundance, this clonotype is medium-sized. The J gene is TRBJ1-5, the V gene TRBV3-1; D remains ambiguous. The CDR3 consists of 14 residues. Trimming took off 4 bases at V and 0 bases at J, with 7 bases between the two ends. CDR1 is LGHDT and CDR2 is YNNKEL in the germline V gene (reference sequence). The CDR3 here is CASSPAHSNQPQHF. CDR3 coding DNA: TGTGCCAGCAGCCCGGCACATAGCAATCAGCCCCAGCATTTT.

Relative to its sample, this clonotype is medium-sized. The rearrangement links TRBV5-1 to TRBJ2-5; unclear D gene. Per the germline V gene, CDR1 is SGHRS and CDR2 is YFSETQ. The CDR3 is 15 residues long. V gave up 9 bases and J gave up 5 bases, with 23 bases separating them. CDR3 DNA: TGCGCCACCTGCAGTGTTCCGGGTGGGGTTGAGACCCAGTACTTC. Translated, it gives CATCSVPGGVETQYF.

The sample holds a few counts of this clonotype. V gene TRBV18 combines with J gene TRBJ1-6; 7 positions agree with TRBD1. The CDR3 loop spans 15 amino acids. Germline-derived CDR1 and CDR2 are KGHSH and LQKENI. The J segment lost 5 bases and the V segment lost 6 bases, leaving 7 bases of the junction unmatched. CDR3 nucleotide sequence: TGTGCCAGCTCCCTCGGGACAGTTAATAATTCACCCCTCCACTTT. Translation: CASSLGTVNNSPLHF.

The table lists this clonotype with a few counts. In nucleotides, the CDR3 is TGTGCCAGCAAGGTAGGAAACACTGAAGCTTTCTTT. Translated: CASKVGNTEAFF. V is TRBV27 and J is TRBJ1-1, with no clear D. The CDR3 contains 12 residues. CDR1 MNHEY and CDR2 SMNVEV come from the germline V gene (reference sequence). Trimming pared 7 bases from V and 2 bases from J, leaving 8 bases between.

By share of the sample, this clonotype is medium-sized. The CDR3 sequence is CASSLRQGGSGELFF. For the CDR3, the DNA is TGTGCCAGCAGTCTTAGACAGGGGGGATCCGGGGAGCTGTTTTTT. The rearrangement uses TRBV27 and TRBJ2-2; 9 nucleotides line up with TRBD1. The V gene's germline CDR1 is MNHEY and CDR2 SMNVEV (reference sequence). The V gene end was trimmed by 5 bases and the J gene end by 6 bases; junction bases not matched to a gene: 7. The CDR3 extends over 15 amino acids.

This clonotype was seen many times. The chain couples TRBV6-1 to TRBJ2-3, with TRBD2 matching 9 bases. V trimming: 3 bases; J trimming: 1 base; junction bases outside the gene matches: 11. Per germline, CDR1 MNHNS and CDR2 SASEGT. This CDR3 has 18 residues. The CDR3 spells CASSDSVRGGLRTDTQYF. CDR3 DNA sequence: TGTGCCAGCAGTGATTCTGTGCGGGGGGGCTTACGCACAGATACGCAGTATTTT.

The table lists this clonotype with a few counts. The chain employs TRBV20-1 and TRBJ1-3; D is unclear. The CDR3 is 16 amino acids. The germline gives CDR1 DFQATT, CDR2 SNEGSKA (reference sequence). Trimming removed 1 base at V and 0 bases at J, with 13 bases between. The CDR3 loop reads CSARGLGLSSGNTIYF. CDR3 sequence (DNA): TGCAGTGCTAGAGGCTTGGGATTATCCTCTGGAAACACCATATATTTT.